These T cell receptor beta chains were read from a single sample in a study of regulatory and conventional T cells in RAG deficiency. Some clones are missing from TCRdb's copy, which holds only in-frame ones; the method was immunoSEQ multiplex PCR. This sample has about 7,100 clones; about 93% occur once, and the top ten carry approximately 1.5%. These same records also appear under a second study, on regulatory T cells.

Sample: CD127- CD25+ CD4+ Tregs sorted from blood. These receptors all stem from a human donor in good health. Both conserved end residues are part of each CDR3. Each record gives: CDR3 protein, CDR3 DNA, D gene, J gene, clone size, V gene. A D gene is named only where the DNA matches it firmly. The listing skips clone size in some rows; elsewhere it reads once, few, many or a size class.

CDR3 protein: CASHLLGGTGELFF
CDR3 DNA: TGTGCCAGCCACCTACTAGGTGGAACCGGGGAGCTGTTTTTT
D gene: .
J gene: TRBJ2-2
clone size: .
V gene: TRBV5-6

CDR3 protein: CASSSRLEETQYF
CDR3 DNA: TGTGCCAGCAGCTCAAGACTAGAAGAGACCCAGTACTTC
D gene: .
J gene: TRBJ2-5
clone size: .
V gene: TRBV11-2

CDR3 protein: CASSIDTTVGGQETQYF
CDR3 DNA: TGTGCCAGTAGTATAGATACCACGGTGGGGGGCCAAGAGACCCAGTACTTC
D gene: .
J gene: TRBJ2-5
clone size: .
V gene: TRBV19

CDR3 protein: CAWSAPRADTQYF
CDR3 DNA: TGTGCCTGGAGTGCTCCCAGGGCAGATACGCAGTATTTT
D gene: .
J gene: TRBJ2-3
clone size: .
V gene: TRBV30

CDR3 protein: CASSFPPYRVSYNSPLHF
CDR3 DNA: TGTGCCAGCAGTTTCCCACCTTACAGGGTTTCCTATAATTCCCCCCTCCACTTT
D gene: .
J gene: TRBJ1-6
clone size: .
V gene: TRBV28

CDR3 protein: CASSTQIRGQDIYEQYF
CDR3 DNA: TGTGCCAGCAGTACCCAAATCCGGGGACAGGACATATACGAGCAGTACTTC
D gene: TRBD1
J gene: TRBJ2-7
clone size: .
V gene: TRBV27

CDR3 protein: CASSESRVEAFF
CDR3 DNA: TGTGCCAGCAGTGAGAGCAGGGTTGAAGCTTTCTTT
D gene: .
J gene: TRBJ1-1
clone size: few
V gene: TRBV2

CDR3 protein: CASSDRTDSSREQYF
CDR3 DNA: TGTGCCAGCAGCGATCGAACGGACAGTTCGAGGGAGCAGTACTTC
D gene: .
J gene: TRBJ2-7
clone size: .
V gene: TRBV7-9

CDR3 protein: CASSLGSFEKLFF
CDR3 DNA: TGTGCCAGCAGTCTTGGTAGTTTCGAAAAACTGTTTTTT
D gene: .
J gene: TRBJ1-4
clone size: .
V gene: TRBV7-9

CDR3 protein: CASSPQNYGYTF
CDR3 DNA: TGTGCCAGCAGTCCCCAGAACTATGGCTACACCTTC
D gene: .
J gene: TRBJ1-2
clone size: .
V gene: TRBV6-5

CDR3 protein: CASSSRDRGNIQYF
CDR3 DNA: TGCGCCAGCAGCTCCCGGGACAGGGGCAACATTCAGTACTTC
D gene: TRBD1
J gene: TRBJ2-4
clone size: .
V gene: TRBV5-1

CDR3 protein: CASSSRLDRGTGNTIYF
CDR3 DNA: TGTGCCAGCAGCTCAAGACTCGACAGGGGGACTGGAAACACCATATATTTT
D gene: TRBD1
J gene: TRBJ1-3
clone size: .
V gene: TRBV13

CDR3 protein: CASRRSRDSSYNEQFF
CDR3 DNA: TGTGCCAGCAGGAGATCCCGGGACAGCTCCTACAATGAGCAGTTCTTC
D gene: TRBD1
J gene: TRBJ2-1
clone size: .
V gene: TRBV2

CDR3 protein: CASSSNQGSYGYTF
CDR3 DNA: TGTGCCAGCAGTTCGAATCAGGGATCCTATGGCTACACCTTC
D gene: .
J gene: TRBJ1-2
clone size: .
V gene: TRBV7-9

CDR3 protein: CASSLTGLSDTEAFF
CDR3 DNA: TGCGCCAGCAGCTTGACAGGGTTGTCGGACACTGAAGCTTTCTTT
D gene: .
J gene: TRBJ1-1
clone size: few
V gene: TRBV5-1

CDR3 protein: CASSKEDTNTGELFF
CDR3 DNA: TGCGCCAGCAGTAAAGAGGACACGAACACCGGGGAGCTGTTTTTT
D gene: .
J gene: TRBJ2-2
clone size: .
V gene: TRBV5-1

CDR3 protein: CASSLSQGKTEAFF
CDR3 DNA: TGCGCCAGCAGCTTGTCTCAGGGGAAGACTGAAGCTTTCTTT
D gene: .
J gene: TRBJ1-1
clone size: .
V gene: TRBV5-1

CDR3 protein: CASSTGQGAETQYF
CDR3 DNA: TGTGCCAGTAGTACGGGACAGGGAGCAGAGACCCAGTACTTC
D gene: TRBD1
J gene: TRBJ2-5
clone size: .
V gene: TRBV19

CDR3 protein: CAWSVSRSRTGELFF
CDR3 DNA: TGTGCCTGGAGTGTCTCGCGATCGAGGACCGGGGAGCTGTTTTTT
D gene: .
J gene: TRBJ2-2
clone size: .
V gene: TRBV30

CDR3 protein: CASSQQGTRPLANYGYTF
CDR3 DNA: TGCGCCAGCAGCCAACAGGGGACGCGTCCTCTAGCTAACTATGGCTACACCTTC
D gene: .
J gene: TRBJ1-2
clone size: .
V gene: TRBV4-3

CDR3 protein: CASSPGTGVNSPLHF
CDR3 DNA: TGTGCCAGCTCACCAGGGACAGGGGTAAATTCCCCCCTCCACTTT
D gene: TRBD1
J gene: TRBJ1-6
clone size: .
V gene: TRBV18

CDR3 protein: CASSLVGTGGGEQYF
CDR3 DNA: TGTGCCAGCAGCTTGGTAGGGACAGGGGGGGGCGAGCAGTACTTC
D gene: TRBD1
J gene: TRBJ2-7
clone size: .
V gene: TRBV5-6

CDR3 protein: CAWSGLYTEAFF
CDR3 DNA: TGTGCCTGGAGTGGCCTATACACTGAAGCTTTCTTT
D gene: .
J gene: TRBJ1-1
clone size: .
V gene: TRBV30

CDR3 protein: CASSPSAGYSQPQHF
CDR3 DNA: TGTGCCAGCTCACCGTCAGCAGGGTATAGTCAGCCCCAGCATTTT
D gene: .
J gene: TRBJ1-5
clone size: .
V gene: TRBV18

CDR3 protein: CASSVKRAGTEAFF
CDR3 DNA: TGTGCCAGCAGCGTCAAGCGGGCTGGGACTGAAGCTTTCTTT
D gene: .
J gene: TRBJ1-1
clone size: .
V gene: TRBV7-9

CDR3 protein: CASSPSGGTGSTEAFF
CDR3 DNA: TGTGCCAGCAGCCCCTCAGGGGGGACGGGGAGCACTGAAGCTTTCTTT
D gene: TRBD1
J gene: TRBJ1-1
clone size: .
V gene: TRBV9

CDR3 protein: CASSPPGGAEAFF
CDR3 DNA: TGTGCCAGCTCACCACCAGGGGGAGCTGAAGCTTTCTTT
D gene: .
J gene: TRBJ1-1
clone size: .
V gene: TRBV18

CDR3 protein: CASTRGVGQGGTEAFF
CDR3 DNA: TGTGCCAGCACCAGGGGGGTCGGTCAGGGTGGTACTGAAGCTTTCTTT
D gene: TRBD1
J gene: TRBJ1-1
clone size: .
V gene: TRBV7-9

CDR3 protein: CATSKPGGEGRAFF
CDR3 DNA: TGTGCCACCAGCAAGCCAGGGGGCGAAGGTCGAGCTTTCTTT
D gene: TRBD1
J gene: TRBJ1-1
clone size: .
V gene: TRBV15

CDR3 protein: CSASGGWSYNEQFF
CDR3 DNA: TGCAGCGCGAGCGGGGGCTGGTCCTACAATGAGCAGTTCTTC
D gene: TRBD2
J gene: TRBJ2-1
clone size: .
V gene: TRBV29-1

CDR3 protein: CASSLRLGGTDIREQFF
CDR3 DNA: TGCGCCAGCAGCTTGCGACTCGGGGGGACCGATATTCGGGAGCAGTTCTTC
D gene: TRBD2
J gene: TRBJ2-1
clone size: .
V gene: TRBV5-1

CDR3 protein: CASSRQGDQPQHF
CDR3 DNA: TGTGCCAGCTCCCGACAGGGGGATCAGCCCCAGCATTTT
D gene: TRBD1
J gene: TRBJ1-5
clone size: .
V gene: TRBV18

CDR3 protein: CASSLPGPNTEAFF
CDR3 DNA: TGTGCCAGCAGCTTGCCAGGCCCCAACACTGAAGCTTTCTTT
D gene: .
J gene: TRBJ1-1
clone size: once
V gene: TRBV5-4

CDR3 protein: CASSLDRDYGYTF
CDR3 DNA: TGTGCCAGCAGCTTAGACAGAGACTATGGCTACACCTTC
D gene: .
J gene: TRBJ1-2
clone size: .
V gene: TRBV11-1

CDR3 protein: CASSGTGGNSPLHF
CDR3 DNA: TGTGCCAGCAGCGGGACAGGGGGCAATTCACCCCTCCACTTT
D gene: TRBD1
J gene: TRBJ1-6
clone size: .
V gene: TRBV7-6